This T cell receptor beta chain was found in a study of resident and recirculating memory T cells in vitiligo (dated by TCRdb to between 2017 and 2018). About the study as a whole: The study took epidermis from shave biopsies of two lesional and two nonlesional sites, plus PBMCs, from each of 3 stable vitiligo patients for TCR beta sequencing. Right before genomic DNA was extracted using the Qiagen DNeasy Blood & Tissue Kit, the samples were homogenized with no cell sorting step. Human TCR beta sequencing was used to test whether specific clones in lesional vitiligo skin differed from clones in nonlesional skin and blood. Points the paper makes about the study in general: TCR sequences were not shared across biopsy sites or across patients, which suggests that different T cell clones infiltrate different lesions, a pattern described as private specificity. No unique dominant TCR clone was detected, and variation in clonality was observed among vitiligo lesions. Even within a single patient, overlap and correlation analysis found no significant repertoire overlap between any biopsies apart from each lesion compared with itself. Future mechanistic studies are needed so that the relative contributions of the lesion-infiltrating T cell clones and of human Trm versus Tcm pools can be evaluated.

A note on this clone: This receptor's antigen is unknown. There are no base qualities to consult, and no much larger clone falls within one base.

A patient's vitiligo counted as stable when the lesions had not changed at all during the previous 6 months. To qualify as stable, patients additionally needed to show no confetti depigmentation, which is a clinical sign of active vitiligo. Any patient who had received treatment in the previous three months was excluded. PBMCs were isolated from heparinized blood by Ficoll density gradient centrifugation and then flash-frozen. Measured from the cysteine to the phenylalanine, the CDR3 is 13 residues long. Kept here is only the CDR3 DNA, which spans 39 bases and is read in frame from base 1. Cut back by 0 bases and 6 bases, the V and J ends lie 9 bases apart. CDR1 and CDR2, looked up from the germline V gene, are SGDLS and YYNGEE. TCR beta chains were amplified from genomic DNA using the immunoSEQ hsTCRB kit. Sequencing of TCR beta libraries was performed on an Illumina MiSeq instrument by the immunoSEQ service. Per the original workflow: Analysis of the repertoire data was performed with the immunoSEQ Analyzer. TCRdb carries this immuneACCESS record with in-frame sequences only. Its versions omit some clonotypes, under half of them owing to an unresolved V gene in the studies checked, with the rest unexplained. That table furnishes V, J and clone size, whereas the DNA furnished D and trimming. Across this sample there are some 70,000 clones, with approximately 90% seen only once. Over 4.5% of the sample belongs to the ten largest clones.

This receptor was identified in a male donor with vitiligo. Sequencing was performed on blood. The chain couples TRBV9 to TRBJ1-1, with the D gene too uncertain to name. The CDR3 loop reads CASSVVGGPEAFF. The DNA is TGTGCCAGCAGCGTAGTTGGCGGGCCTGAAGCTTTCTTT.